This TCR beta chain was recovered during a study of radiation and T cells in renal cell carcinoma. The germline gives CDR1 SEHNR, CDR2 FQNEAQ (reference sequence). V lost 7 bases and J lost 7, with 14 bases in between. The CDR3 consists of 13 residues. The method was immunoSEQ multiplex PCR; TCRdb's version includes in-frame clones alone and lacks a portion of them. The sample comprises some 150,000 clones, around 88% of which are singletons, and 17% rests with the top ten. Time point in this sample: blood 4 weeks post-SBRT, at nephrectomy. Treatment given: 15 Gy SBRT to primary tumor, nephrectomy 4 weeks later. The tumor was a clear cell renal cell carcinoma.

The chain employs TRBV7-9 and TRBJ2-1; D remains unclear. The TCR sequence derives from a woman aged 45-59 years with renal cell carcinoma. Sequenced material: blood, taken from a patient whose treatment included radiotherapy and nephrectomy. The CDR3 protein is CASTVPTMNEQFF. Here the CDR3 DNA reads TGTGCCAGCACGGTTCCCACAATGAATGAGCAGTTCTTC. Filled out from reference TRBV7-9 and TRBJ2-1, the complete variable domain reads DTGVSQNPRHKITKRGQNVTFRCDPISEHNRLYWYRQTLGQGPEFLTYFQNEAQLEKSRLLSDRFSAERPKGSFSTLEIQRTEQGDSAMYLCASTVPTMNEQFFGPGTRLTVL.